This TCR beta chain came from a study of T cells in Graves' hyperthyroidism and ophthalmopathy. Any patient presenting with uncontrolled infection, other autoimmune disease, pregnancy or lactation was left out. Amplified TCR beta CDR3 regions came from RNA transcripts. Initially, a first-round RT-PCR of the TCR CDR3 employed the HTBI primer set. In TCRdb, the multiplex PCR reads were re-called with MiXCR into one record per CDR3 protein. The sample carries about 540,000 distinct CDR3 sequences, 40% to 55% recorded once. This receptor was taken from a woman between 18 and 30 years old with Graves' hyperthyroidism. Sequenced input: peripheral blood or thyroid tissue (not recorded which).

The CDR3 loop reads CASSYGIGTQYF. In DNA form, the CDR3 reads TGTGCCAGCAGTTACGGGATAGGGACCCAGTACTTC. The chain carries TRBV6-6 and TRBJ2-5; no definite D call. Germline V lookup: CDR1 MNHNY, CDR2 SVGAGI (reference sequence). V was shortened by 2 bases and J by 7 bases, with 8 bases between the two germline ends. The CDR3 loop spans 12 amino acids.